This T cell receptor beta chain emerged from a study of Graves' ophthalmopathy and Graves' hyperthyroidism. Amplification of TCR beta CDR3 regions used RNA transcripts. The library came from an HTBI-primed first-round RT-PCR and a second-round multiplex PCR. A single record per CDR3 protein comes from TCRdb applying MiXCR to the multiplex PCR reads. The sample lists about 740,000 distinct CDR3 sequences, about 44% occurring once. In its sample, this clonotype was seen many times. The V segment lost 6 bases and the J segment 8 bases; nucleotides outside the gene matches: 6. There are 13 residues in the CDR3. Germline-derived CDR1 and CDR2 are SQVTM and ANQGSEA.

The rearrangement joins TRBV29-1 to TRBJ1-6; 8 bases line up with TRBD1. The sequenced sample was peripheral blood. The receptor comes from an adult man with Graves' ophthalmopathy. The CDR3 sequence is CSVGQGEDSPLHF. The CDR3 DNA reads TGCAGCGTCGGACAGGGAGAGGATTCACCCCTCCACTTT.